This T cell receptor beta chain derives from a study of blood T cells in healthy people across ages (dated by TCRdb to the mid-2010s). Regarding the study in general: In model experiments, roughly one uniquely barcoded TCR beta cDNA molecule per two T cells was captured by template switching. Using deep sequencing normalized with unique cDNA molecular identifiers, the study measured how TCR beta repertoire diversity changes with age. The donors were divided into four age groups: young (average around 17 years), middle-aged (about 40), aged (around 67) and long-lived (more than 75). To avoid experimental bias, donors of different ages were spread randomly across the sequencing lanes. The study analyzed two additional independent replicas of 1 million unique cDNA reads from the same blood draw for two donors, one aged 18 to 30 and one aged 80 or older.

The junction carries 13 bases between V and J, which are trimmed by 2 bases and 2 bases respectively. Per the germline V gene, MNHEY is the CDR1 and SVGEGT is the CDR2. Inclusive of the bounding cysteine and phenylalanine, the CDR3 is 15 residues long. Here the CDR3 DNA is all that survives: 45 bases in frame from base 1. Receptor amplification or capture employed 5' RACE. The reads were generated on an Illumina HiSeq 2500. A second roughly 6 to 11 cycle PCR used a sample-barcoded 5' primer and a J-beta primer mix. A unique molecular identifier was introduced onto each TCR beta cDNA molecule by a template-switch 5' adaptor carrying 12 random nucleotides. Each sample yielded at least 2.5 million CDR3-containing paired-end reads. First-strand cDNA synthesis was performed from all RNA using the Mint cDNA synthesis kit, with priming by a TRBC-specific oligonucleotide. Following uracil-DNA glycosylase treatment, a first 18-cycle PCR with universal primers M1SS and BC2_uni_R was performed on all cDNA. Per the original workflow: For normalization, 1 million high-quality reads were randomly selected from each sample, with every read carrying a distinct molecular identifier. Reads sharing molecular identifiers were discarded rather than binned into consensus sequences. MiTCR, set to a Q25 quality threshold and the strictest error-elimination algorithm, was used for CDR3 identification, clonotype clustering and error correction. A nonparametric unseen species model with Euler transformation was used to estimate a lower bound on total TCR beta diversity. TCRdb handled the public reads itself, with Q25 trimming in fastp and clone calling in MiXCR, and kept productive beta chains. All rows with the same CDR3 protein become a single entry with the most common DNA and genes. TCRdb's processing, not the authors', yielded these V and J calls. Present in this sample are 1.5 million or so distinct CDR3 sequences, approximately 42% of which were seen just once. Of the sample, 4% falls within the top ten clones.

This clonotype was seen more than once but under ten times. Which antigen it targets is not known. No base-level quality is on record; no much larger clone is a single base apart. Study-wide conclusions, independent of this receptor: Total diversity estimates from one million sequenced T cells were considered lower bounds and underestimates. Conclusive comparison of naive and antigen-experienced compartments was prevented by the profiling of bulk unsorted PBMCs. Because donor CMV infection status was unknown, age-related changes in expanded clonotypes were potentially confounded. A strong correlation was found between observed TCR beta diversity and the percentage of naive T cells measured by flow cytometry. Compared with the aged group, the long-lived group had more naive CD4+ T cells, fewer expanded clones and increased TCR diversity, a pattern suggesting age selection. Observed TCR beta diversity per million T cells fell roughly linearly with age, and a significant reduction was already apparent by age approximately 40.

Donors were 40 or so systemically healthy Caucasian individuals from Russia aged roughly 6 to 100 years. Around 10 milliliters of peripheral blood were drawn from each donor into EDTA-treated Vacutainer tubes. Ficoll-Paque density-gradient centrifugation was used to isolate PBMCs, with at least 6.5 million per sample. Trizol reagent was used to extract total RNA from PBMCs, with at least 5.5 micrograms per sample. For every donor, flow cytometry on a PBMC aliquot measured the percentage of naive CD45RAhigh/CD27high T cells. The specimen was blood. Recombination linked TRBV6-2 or TRBV6-3 to TRBJ2-7; the D gene cannot be resolved reliably. The sequence was collected from a woman in her late teens or twenties in good health. The CDR3 corresponds to CASSYGETPTYEQYF. The nucleotides read TGTGCCAGCAGTTACGGCGAGACACCAACCTACGAGCAGTACTTC.